One T cell receptor beta chain is described in this entry. What it recognizes is unknown. Using immunoSEQ multiplex PCR, the repertoire was profiled, and TCRdb retains in-frame clones only, with some absent. The repertoire holds some 190,000 clones, with approximately 91% as singletons. The data were obtained in a study of T cell responses to AZD1222 COVID-19 vaccine. Overall study findings and caveats: Donors skewed white British and female; clonal diversity was possibly underestimated. Spike-wide vaccine-associated CD4 TCRs dominated at 160-218 and 743-854. Only six individuals given AZD1222 were seropositive at baseline.

This CDR3 is 16 amino acids long. V shed 1 base and J 2 bases; nucleotides not matched to a gene: 7. Germline V gene lookup returns CDR1 LGHDT and CDR2 YNNKEL (reference sequence). This sequence was found in an adult who received the AZD1222 COVID-19 vaccine. This chain connects TRBV3-1 (or the pseudogene TRBV3-2) to TRBJ2-7; 8 nucleotides line up with TRBD1. Material: peripheral blood, obtained 28 days after the second AZD1222 dose. CDR3 DNA: TGTGCCAGCAGCCAAGCTACAGGGGGAGCCCCCTACGAGCAGTACTTC. Encoded protein: CASSQATGGAPYEQYF.